These 11 T cell receptor beta chains were all obtained from the same sample, sequenced in a study. TCRdb re-called the 5' RACE reads through MiXCR, storing one row per CDR3 protein. The data contain around 37,000 distinct CDR3 sequences, 29% of them singletons. Source material: memory CD4+ T cells sorted from a lymph node. Noted subset: memory CD4+ T cells, CD4+CD45RO+CD25-. Receptors originate from a female donor with breast cancer.

The chain links TRBV6-1 to TRBJ1-2, with 7 bases lining up with TRBD1. Germline values: CDR1 MNHNS, CDR2 SASEGT. The CDR3 consists of 14 residues. The ends lost 4 bases at V and 3 bases at J; junction bases unmatched: 5. CDR3 nucleotide sequence: TGTGCCAGCAGTGTAAACAGGGGTGACTATGGCTACACCTTC. This codes for CASSVNRGDYGYTF.

V gene TRBV5-1 combines with J gene TRBJ1-1; D is possibly TRBD1 (6 bases). Trimming stripped 7 bases from V and 4 bases from J, with 17 bases between. The V gene's germline CDR1 is SGHRS and CDR2 YFSETQ. The CDR3 loop spans 14 amino acids. The CDR3: CASVPAGAPTEAFF. The DNA for the CDR3 is TGCGCCAGCGTCCCCGCGGGGGCGCCCACTGAAGCTTTCTTT.

The rearrangement links TRBV6-1 to TRBJ1-1; D possibly corresponds to TRBD1 (6 bases). Germline loops: CDR1 MNHNS, CDR2 SASEGT. V was clipped by 4 bases and J by 0 bases, with 9 bases between them. The CDR3 is made up of 14 amino acids. In DNA, the CDR3 is TGTGCCAGCAGTGTTGAGGGGGTGAACACTGAAGCTTTCTTT. It specifies CASSVEGVNTEAFF.

The rearrangement uses TRBV27 and TRBJ2-5; 8 bases agree with TRBD1. The germline CDR1 and CDR2 sequences are MNHEY and SMNVEV (reference sequence). Trimming cost V 2 bases and J 5 bases; bases outside gene matches: 10. The CDR3 consists of 16 residues. The CDR3 nucleotides are TGTGCCAGCAGTTTAAGTATCGGACAGGGAGAGGAGACCCAGTACTTC. This encodes CASSLSIGQGEETQYF.

Points on this clonotype: One junction end disagrees with the germline gene, perhaps due to a read error. The chain couples TRBV7-8 to TRBJ2-1; possible D gene TRBD2, 6 bases. Germline CDR1 is SGHVS and CDR2 is FQNEAQ. The CDR3 totals 15 residues. The CDR3 region is CASSLGLGGMNVQFF. The CDR3 DNA reads TGTGCCAGCAGCTTAGGGCTCGGCGGGATGAATGTGCAGTTCTTC.

This clonotype occurred a few times. The gene calls are TRBV12-3 or TRBV12-4 and TRBJ2-3; D might be TRBD1 (6 bases). V lost 5 bases and J lost 0, with 9 bases in between. The CDR3 loop spans 14 amino acids. For the CDR3, the DNA is TGTGCCAGCAGTATGGGACATAGCACAGATACGCAGTATTTT. Translated, it gives CASSMGHSTDTQYF.

This clonotype was found a few times. The J gene is TRBJ2-7, the V gene TRBV5-1; D is unresolved. Trimming removed 1 base from V and 6 bases from J, with 17 bases in between. The CDR3 totals 15 residues. In germline, CDR1 is SGHRS, CDR2 YFSETQ. In DNA form, the CDR3 reads TGCGCCAGCAGCTTGCGCCATGACGGCCCGCGCGAGCAGTACTTC. It codes for CASSLRHDGPREQYF.

The chain combines TRBV29-1 with TRBJ2-1, with 8 bases fitting TRBD2. Germline V gene data show CDR1 as SQVTM and CDR2 as ANQGSEA. The CDR3 has 13 residues. The ends lost 6 bases at V and 7 bases at J; junction bases unmatched: 8. The CDR3 sequence: CSVRSGSLNEQFF. Written as DNA, the CDR3 is TGCAGCGTCCGCAGCGGGAGCCTTAATGAGCAGTTCTTC.

This clonotype was seen a handful of times. The rearrangement links TRBV21-1 to TRBJ2-1; TRBD1, the table's D call, was not compared with the DNA. TRBV21-1 represents a pseudogene. This CDR3 has 16 amino acids. The CDR3 DNA follows: TGTGCCAGCAGCAAAGCTAGGACAGGGGTTAGGGATGAGCAGTTCTTC. As protein: CASSKARTGVRDEQFF.

Remarks on this clonotype: Given a much more abundant clone one base away, this may be a read error. The gene calls are TRBV9 and TRBJ2-7, with D tentatively TRBD1 (6 bases). CDR3 length: 14 amino acids. Trimming removed 0 bases from V and 5 bases from J, with 12 bases in between. Germline CDR1 SGDLS, CDR2 YYNGEE. CDR3 DNA: TGTGCCAGCAGCGTAGGGGACAAAAACGACGAGCAGTACTTC. This encodes CASSVGDKNDEQYF.

In this sample, this clonotype turned up a few times. The chain uses TRBV6-1 and TRBJ1-1; perhaps TRBD1 as D (6 bases). The V and J ends lost 5 bases and 3 bases respectively, with 13 bases between them. Germline loops: CDR1 MNHNS, CDR2 SASEGT. This CDR3 is 14 amino acids long. CDR3 loop: CASSTQGSDTEAFF. In DNA, the CDR3 is TGTGCCAGCAGTACACAGGGTAGCGACACTGAAGCTTTCTTT.